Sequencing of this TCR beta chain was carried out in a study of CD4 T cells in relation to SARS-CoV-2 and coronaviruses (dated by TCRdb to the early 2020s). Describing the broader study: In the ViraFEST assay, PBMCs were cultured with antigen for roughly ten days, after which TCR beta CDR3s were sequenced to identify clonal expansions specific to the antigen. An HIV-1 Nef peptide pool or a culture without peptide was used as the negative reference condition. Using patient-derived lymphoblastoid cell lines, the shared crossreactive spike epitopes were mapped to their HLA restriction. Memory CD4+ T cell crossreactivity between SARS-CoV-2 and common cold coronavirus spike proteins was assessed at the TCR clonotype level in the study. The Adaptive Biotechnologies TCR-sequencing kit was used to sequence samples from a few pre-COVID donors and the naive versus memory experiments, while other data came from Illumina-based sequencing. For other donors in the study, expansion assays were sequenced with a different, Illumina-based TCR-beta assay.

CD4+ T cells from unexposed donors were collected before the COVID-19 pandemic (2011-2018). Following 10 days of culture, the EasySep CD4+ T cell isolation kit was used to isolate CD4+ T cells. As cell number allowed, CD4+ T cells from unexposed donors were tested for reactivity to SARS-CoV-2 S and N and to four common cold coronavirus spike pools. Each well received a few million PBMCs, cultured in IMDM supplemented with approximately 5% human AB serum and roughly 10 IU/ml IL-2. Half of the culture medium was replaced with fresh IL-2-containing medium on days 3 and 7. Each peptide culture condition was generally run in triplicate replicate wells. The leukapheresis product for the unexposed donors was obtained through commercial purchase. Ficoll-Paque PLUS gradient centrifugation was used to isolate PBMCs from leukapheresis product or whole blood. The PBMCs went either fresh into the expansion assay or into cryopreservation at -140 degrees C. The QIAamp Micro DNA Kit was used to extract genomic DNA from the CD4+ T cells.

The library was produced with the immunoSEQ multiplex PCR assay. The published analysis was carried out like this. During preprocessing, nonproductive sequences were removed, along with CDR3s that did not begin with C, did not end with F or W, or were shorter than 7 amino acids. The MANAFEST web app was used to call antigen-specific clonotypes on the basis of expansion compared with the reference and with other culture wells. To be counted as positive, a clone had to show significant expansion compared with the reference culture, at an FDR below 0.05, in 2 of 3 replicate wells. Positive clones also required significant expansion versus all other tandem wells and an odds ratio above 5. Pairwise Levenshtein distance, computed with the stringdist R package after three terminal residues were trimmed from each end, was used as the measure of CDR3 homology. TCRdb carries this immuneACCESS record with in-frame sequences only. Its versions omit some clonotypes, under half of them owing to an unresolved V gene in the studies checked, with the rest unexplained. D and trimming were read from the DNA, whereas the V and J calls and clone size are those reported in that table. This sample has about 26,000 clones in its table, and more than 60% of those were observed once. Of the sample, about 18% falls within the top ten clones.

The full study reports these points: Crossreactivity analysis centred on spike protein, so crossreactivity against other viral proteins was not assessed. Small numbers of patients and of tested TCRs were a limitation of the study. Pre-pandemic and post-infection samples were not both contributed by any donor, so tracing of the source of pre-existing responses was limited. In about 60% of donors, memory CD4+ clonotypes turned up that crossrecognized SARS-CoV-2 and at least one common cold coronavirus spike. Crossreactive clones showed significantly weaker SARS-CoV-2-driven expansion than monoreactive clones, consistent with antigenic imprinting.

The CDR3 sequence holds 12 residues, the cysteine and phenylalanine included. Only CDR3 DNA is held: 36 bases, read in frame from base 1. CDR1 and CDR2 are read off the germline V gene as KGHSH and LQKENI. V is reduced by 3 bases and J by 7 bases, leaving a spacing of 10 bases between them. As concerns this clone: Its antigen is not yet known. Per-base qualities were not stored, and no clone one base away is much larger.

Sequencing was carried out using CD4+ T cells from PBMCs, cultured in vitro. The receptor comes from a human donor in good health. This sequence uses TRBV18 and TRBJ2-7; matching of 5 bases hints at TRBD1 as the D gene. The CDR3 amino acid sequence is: CASSPDIPEQYF. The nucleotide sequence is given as TGTGCCAGCTCACCGGACATCCCGGAGCAGTACTTC.